The text below deals with one TCR beta chain. The target antigen is unknown. This entry is derived from a study of T cell responses to AZD1222 COVID-19 vaccine. Study-wide results and limits: Among AZD1222 vaccinees, only six were seropositive at baseline. Donors were mostly white British, more females; clonal diversity possibly underestimated. Spike was spanned by vaccine-associated CD4 TCRs, which were dominant at 160-218 and 743-854.

The CDR3 loop spans 12 amino acids. V lost 6 bases and J lost 4, with 9 bases in between. Germline CDR1 reads LNHDA; CDR2 reads SQIVND (reference sequence). Clones were read by immunoSEQ multiplex PCR, and TCRdb kept only the in-frame ones, dropping some. The table lists tens of thousands of clones, over 70% of them singletons. This receptor was taken from an adult who received the AZD1222 COVID-19 vaccine. Sequenced material: peripheral blood, taken 28 days after the second AZD1222 dose. The chain joins TRBV19 to TRBJ1-1; no reliable D call. The CDR3 is CASSLTTTEAFF. The CDR3 nucleotides are TGTGCCAGTAGCCTTACTACCACTGAAGCTTTCTTT.